This TCR beta chain was documented in a study of cytomegalovirus exposure and HLA in healthy donors. Whole-study findings and limits: With high specificity and sensitivity, the classifier reportedly diagnosed cytomegalovirus status.

PCR involved 60 Vbeta and 13 Jbeta primers. Profiled with immunoSEQ multiplex PCR; TCRdb holds only in-frame clones, not every one. The sample has about 140,000 clones; 73% are singletons. Of note for this clone: The antigen remains unidentified.

The CDR3 loop spans 14 amino acids. The V and J ends lost 7 bases and 4 bases, in that order; junction bases with no gene match: 9. CDR1 is MNHNS and CDR2 is SASEGT in the germline V gene. This chain links TRBV6-1 with TRBJ1-1, with TRBD1 matching 7 bases. This clonotype originated in a woman aged 40 to 50 in good health and CMV-seronegative. Sample: PBMCs. The CDR3 DNA sequence: TGTGCCAGCACCCAGGGGGGTCTAGCCACTGAAGCTTTCTTT. This encodes CASTQGGLATEAFF.